This T cell receptor beta chain derives from a study of shared T cell receptors in the human thymus. TCRdb keeps only in-frame clones here, not all; method: immunoSEQ multiplex PCR. The sample comprises hundreds of thousands of clones, around 87% of which are singletons, and more than 0.009% rests with the top ten. CDR3 size: 16 residues. V dropped 0 bases and J dropped 3; count of bases not matched to a gene: 6. Germline-derived CDR1 and CDR2 are SGDLS and YYNGEE. In addition, the sample was reused for a study of human thymus T cells. That publication notes: Resections were taken during corrective heart surgery, and the thymus tissue came from these.

The chain employs TRBV9 and TRBJ2-4; TRBD1 matches 7 bases. The source is a boy younger than two with a congenital heart defect. Material for sequencing was thymocytes. CDR3 in DNA: TGTGCCAGCAGCGTAGGGATCGACAGGGACAAAAACATTCAGTACTTC. Protein: CASSVGIDRDKNIQYF.